Listed below are T cell receptor beta chains from one sample, sequenced in a study of regulatory T cells in long-lasting Graves disease. TCRdb reprocessed the multiplex PCR reads with MiXCR, giving one entry per CDR3 protein. The sample has around 340,000 distinct CDR3 sequences; around 19% are singletons. This specimen consisted of peripheral blood mononuclear cells (PBMCs), obtained when the disease was refractory, from a patient treated with antithyroid drugs. The receptors here all came from a female donor with Graves disease. CDR3s include the opening cysteine and the closing phenylalanine or tryptophan. The order of the fields is D gene, clone size, J gene, V gene, CDR3 DNA, CDR3 protein. D genes are given only for firm matches. Size is omitted from some rows. Given values are once, few, many or a class for expanded clones.

-	-	TRBJ1-5	TRBV7-9	TGTGCCAGCAGCTTAAACGACATGCCGAATCAGCCCCAGCATTTT	CASSLNDMPNQPQHF
-	-	TRBJ1-2	TRBV10-3	TGTGCCATCAGTGAGTCTGGGGAGAGGGGCGGCTACACCTTC	CAISESGERGGYTF
-	few	TRBJ2-7	TRBV11-3	TGTGCCAGCAGCTCTGGACTGGGGCGGGGTGAGCAGTACTTC	CASSSGLGRGEQYF
TRBD1	many	TRBJ1-2	TRBV2	TGTGCCAGCAGTGGGGGACAGACCTACTATGGCTACACCTTC	CASSGGQTYYGYTF
-	many	TRBJ2-5	TRBV5-4	TGTGCCAGCAGCCCCAATGCTGGGCAAGAGACCCAGTACTTC	CASSPNAGQETQYF
TRBD2	many	TRBJ2-3	TRBV28	TGTGCCAGCCATAAGCGGGAGTTCACAGATACGCAGTATTTT	CASHKREFTDTQYF
-	many	TRBJ2-2	TRBV12-3/TRBV12-4	TGTGCCAGCAGTTTATACCATCTAAACACCGGGGAGCTGTTTTTT	CASSLYHLNTGELFF
TRBD1	many	TRBJ1-5	TRBV27	TGTGCCAGCAGCTCTAAACGGGACAGGAGCAATCAGCCCCAGCATTTT	CASSSKRDRSNQPQHF
-	many	TRBJ2-5	TRBV3-1	TGTGCCAGCAGCCTGATCCGGGCAGGGAACCGTTACCAAGAGACCCAGTACTTC	CASSLIRAGNRYQETQYF
-	many	TRBJ1-2	TRBV5-1	TGCGCCAGCAGCCAGGACACTAACTATGGCTACACCTTC	CASSQDTNYGYTF
-	-	TRBJ1-6	TRBV7-9	TGTGCCAGCAGCGCCTACGCAGGTTCACCCCTCCACTTT	CASSAYAGSPLHF
TRBD2	-	TRBJ2-1	TRBV5-1	TGCGCCAGCAGCCTTCGAGCGCTAGCGGGAAATAATGAGCAGTTCTTC	CASSLRALAGNNEQFF
-	many	TRBJ1-3	TRBV11-2	TGTGCCAGCAGCCAACAGGGTGCTGGAAACACCATATATTTT	CASSQQGAGNTIYF
TRBD2	few	TRBJ2-1	TRBV5-1	TGCGCCAGCAGCTGGCTCGCGGGGGCCTACAATGAGCAGTTCTTC	CASSWLAGAYNEQFF
-	few	TRBJ1-5	TRBV27	TGTGCCAGCAAATTGACAGGTATCAATCAGCCCCAGCATTTT	CASKLTGINQPQHF
-	many	TRBJ1-2	TRBV20-1	TGCAGTGCTAGAGAATTTGGGCCCCCGCGGCTCCTTAGCGGCTACACCTTC	CSAREFGPPRLLSGYTF
-	many	TRBJ1-4	TRBV6-1	TGTGCCAGCAGGCCAGGGGCCGGGGAAAAACTGTTTTTT	CASRPGAGEKLFF
-	many	TRBJ2-2	TRBV30	TGTGCCTGGACCCCAGGGGGGTTTTTGAACACCGGGGAGCTGTTTTTT	CAWTPGGFLNTGELFF
TRBD2	-	TRBJ2-7	TRBV6-1	TGTGCCAGCAGCCGACCGGGGGGAAAACACTACGAGCAGTACTTC	CASSRPGGKHYEQYF
-	-	TRBJ2-5	TRBV18	TGTGCCAGCTCACCAGAGAGGGGAGGGACCCAGTACTTC	CASSPERGGTQYF
TRBD2	-	TRBJ2-5	TRBV4-1	TGCGCCAGCAGCCACCGACTAGCGGGAGGAAAAGAGACCCAGTACTTC	CASSHRLAGGKETQYF
TRBD2	few	TRBJ2-7	TRBV11-2	TGTGCCAGCAGCATAGGGACTAGCGCTTCCTACGAGCAGTACTTC	CASSIGTSASYEQYF
-	-	TRBJ2-7	TRBV6-5	TGTGCCAGCAGTTACTGGACAGTAACCTACGAGCAGTACTTC	CASSYWTVTYEQYF
-	-	TRBJ1-2	TRBV9	TGTGCCAGCAGCCTCGACCCCAACCTCTCCTATGGCTACACCTTC	CASSLDPNLSYGYTF
-	many	TRBJ1-1	TRBV7-2	TGTGCCAGCAGCTACATTCCCGACAGAACGGGCCTTAGGAACACTGAAGCTTTCTTT	CASSYIPDRTGLRNTEAFF
TRBD2	few	TRBJ2-1	TRBV5-1	TGCGCCAGCCGGAGACTAGCGGGATCCTACAATGAGCAGTTCTTC	CASRRLAGSYNEQFF
-	many	TRBJ1-1	TRBV28	TGTGCCAGCAGTTTGTCTCGACAGTTCGAAGCTTTCTTT	CASSLSRQFEAFF
TRBD2	-	TRBJ2-1	TRBV12-3/TRBV12-4	TGTGCCAGCAGCCCAAGCGGGGGGAGCTACAATGAGCAGTTCTTC	CASSPSGGSYNEQFF
-	few	TRBJ1-1	TRBV12-3/TRBV12-4	TGTGCCAGCAGCCAAAGGGGGGGTGTGGGAACTGAAGCTTTCTTT	CASSQRGGVGTEAFF
TRBD1	many	TRBJ1-5	TRBV7-2	TGTGCCAGCAGCCCTCGGACAGGGGGGGATCAGCCCCAGCATTTT	CASSPRTGGDQPQHF
-	-	TRBJ1-6	TRBV7-9	TGTGCCAGCAGCTTGCCCCCGGGACTTTATAATTCACCCCTCCACTTT	CASSLPPGLYNSPLHF
TRBD2	-	TRBJ2-2	TRBV2	TGTGCCAGCAACCGACTAGCGACCACCGGGGAGCTGTTTTTT	CASNRLATTGELFF
-	many	TRBJ2-7	TRBV3-1	TGTGCCAGCAACCCCGGGACTGGGGACGGCGAGCAGTACTTC	CASNPGTGDGEQYF
-	few	TRBJ1-6	TRBV20-1	TGCAGTGCTAGGGACGGGCCCTATAATTCACCCCTCCACTTT	CSARDGPYNSPLHF
-	many	TRBJ2-7	TRBV6-1	TGTGCCAGCAGGACAATGGGACATTACGAGCAGTACTTC	CASRTMGHYEQYF
-	few	TRBJ1-2	TRBV4-2	TGTGCCAGCAGCCAAGAGGAGCTTAGGGATTTAACCTACAACTATGGCTACACCTTC	CASSQEELRDLTYNYGYTF
-	many	TRBJ1-1	TRBV2	TGTGCCAGCAGTCAGGAACAGGGCCTGAACACTGAAGCTTTCTTT	CASSQEQGLNTEAFF
-	-	TRBJ1-4	TRBV15	TGTGCCACCAGCAGAGTCGGCAGGACGGGTGAAAAACTGTTTTTT	CATSRVGRTGEKLFF
TRBD2	many	TRBJ2-5	TRBV7-6	TGTGCCAGCAGCTTAGCAACTAGCGGGGGACAAGAGACCCAGTACTTC	CASSLATSGGQETQYF
-	many	TRBJ2-5	TRBV12-3/TRBV12-4	TGTGCCAGCAGCTTCAGCGGCGGGTATGAGACCCAGTACTTC	CASSFSGGYETQYF
TRBD1	-	TRBJ2-5	TRBV2	TGTGTCAGCAGGAAAGGGACAGGGGGCGCGGAGACCCAGTACTTC	CVSRKGTGGAETQYF
-	few	TRBJ1-2	TRBV4-1	TGCGCCAGCAGGGGGCCCGGGGACTATGGCTACACCTTC	CASRGPGDYGYTF
-	many	TRBJ1-2	TRBV2	TGTGCCAGCAGTCCCAGGGGATTCGGTGGCTACACCTTC	CASSPRGFGGYTF
TRBD1	-	TRBJ1-5	TRBV30	TGTGCCTGGAGTCTGAGACAGGGCTATCAGCCCCAGCATTTT	CAWSLRQGYQPQHF
TRBD2	many	TRBJ2-7	TRBV28	TGTGCCAGCAGCTCCGGTAGCGGGACGTCCTACGAGCAGTACTTC	CASSSGSGTSYEQYF
-	many	TRBJ2-1	TRBV12-3/TRBV12-4	TGTGCCAGCACTAATAGCGGAAACAATGAGCAGTTCTTC	CASTNSGNNEQFF
-	many	TRBJ2-7	TRBV20-1	TGCAGTGCTACCCCGGACAGTCGGATGGCCTACGAGCAGTACTTC	CSATPDSRMAYEQYF
-	many	TRBJ1-2	TRBV5-6	TGTGCCAGCAGCTTGGCCGGGACGGAAGATTATGGCTACACCTTC	CASSLAGTEDYGYTF
-	-	TRBJ1-1	TRBV18	TGTGCCAGCTCACCACCGGGGGTACAGGGAGGTACTGAAGCTTTCTTT	CASSPPGVQGGTEAFF
TRBD1	few	TRBJ2-7	TRBV6-1	TGTGCCAGCAGTGAAAGCTGGACAGGGACCTACGAGCAGTACTTC	CASSESWTGTYEQYF
-	many	TRBJ2-5	TRBV2	TGTGCCAGCAGTGAAAGCAGGGCTGGGGAGACCCAGTACTTC	CASSESRAGETQYF
-	many	TRBJ1-2	TRBV12-3/TRBV12-4	TGTGCCAGCAGTTTCGGGGAAGGCTATGGCTACACCTTC	CASSFGEGYGYTF
-	-	TRBJ1-2	TRBV5-1	TGCGCCAGCAGCTTGACTGCCGACCTGGGCTATGGCTACACCTTC	CASSLTADLGYGYTF
-	-	TRBJ2-2	TRBV5-6	TGTGCCAGCACCGGGACAACGAACACCGGGGAGCTGTTTTTT	CASTGTTNTGELFF
-	many	TRBJ1-5	TRBV2	TGTGCCAGCAGTCTAGAGGGGCATCAGCCCCAGCATTTT	CASSLEGHQPQHF
TRBD1	-	TRBJ1-3	TRBV9	TGTGCCAGCAGCAAGGAGGGACAGACCTCTGGAAACACCATATATTTT	CASSKEGQTSGNTIYF
-	many	TRBJ2-5	TRBV12-5	TGTGCTAGTGTGGCAGGGGAGGACCAGTACTTC	CASVAGEDQYF
TRBD2	many	TRBJ2-7	TRBV20-1	TGCAGTGCTTCAAGACTAGCTCGAGCCTACGAGCAGTACTTC	CSASRLARAYEQYF
-	many	TRBJ1-1	TRBV5-1	TGCGCCAGCAGCTTGCAGTTTGGCACTGAAGCTTTCTTT	CASSLQFGTEAFF